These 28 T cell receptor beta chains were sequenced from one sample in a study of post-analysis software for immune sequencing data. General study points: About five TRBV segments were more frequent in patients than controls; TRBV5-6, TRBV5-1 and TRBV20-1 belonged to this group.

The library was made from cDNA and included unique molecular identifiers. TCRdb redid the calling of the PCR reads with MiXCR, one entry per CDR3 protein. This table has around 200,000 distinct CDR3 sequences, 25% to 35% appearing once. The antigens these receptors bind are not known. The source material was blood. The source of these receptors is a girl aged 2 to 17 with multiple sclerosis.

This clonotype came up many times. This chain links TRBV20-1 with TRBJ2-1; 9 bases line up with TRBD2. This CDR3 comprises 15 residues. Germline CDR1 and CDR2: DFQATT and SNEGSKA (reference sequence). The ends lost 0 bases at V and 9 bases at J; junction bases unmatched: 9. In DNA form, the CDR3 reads TGCAGTGCTAGAGATAGGATTAGCGGGAGAGTTGAGCAGTTCTTC. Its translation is CSARDRISGRVEQFF.

DNA for the CDR3: TGTGCCTGGAGTGTAGGGCCGTTAGGCTCCTACGAGCAGTACTTC. Translated: CAWSVGPLGSYEQYF. This rearrangement joins TRBV30 to TRBJ2-7; no reliable D call. Per the germline V gene, CDR1 is GTSNPN and CDR2 is SVGIG (reference sequence). This CDR3 region has 15 residues. Trimming took off 0 bases at V and 0 bases at J, with 12 bases between the two ends.

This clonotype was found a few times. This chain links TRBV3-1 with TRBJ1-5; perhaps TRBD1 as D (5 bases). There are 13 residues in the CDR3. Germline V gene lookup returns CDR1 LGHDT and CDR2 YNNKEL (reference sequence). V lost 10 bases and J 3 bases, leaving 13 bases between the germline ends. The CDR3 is CATAAGLNQPQHF. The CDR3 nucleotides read TGTGCCACGGCGGCAGGGCTCAATCAGCCCCAGCATTTT.

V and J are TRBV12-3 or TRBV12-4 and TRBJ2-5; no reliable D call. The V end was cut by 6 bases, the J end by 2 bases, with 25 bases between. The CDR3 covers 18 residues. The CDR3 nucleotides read TGTGCCAGCAGCCTGTTAAGGCCACTCTCCTTTGAGCAAGAGACCCAGTACTTC. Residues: CASSLLRPLSFEQETQYF.

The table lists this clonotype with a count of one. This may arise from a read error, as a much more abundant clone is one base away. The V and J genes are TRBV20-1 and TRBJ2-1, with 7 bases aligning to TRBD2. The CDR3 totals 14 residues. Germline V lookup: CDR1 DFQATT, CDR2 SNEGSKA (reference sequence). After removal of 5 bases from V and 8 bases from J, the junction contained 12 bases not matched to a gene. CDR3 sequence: CSARGLEKYDEQFF. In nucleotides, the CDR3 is TGCAGTGCTCGAGGACTAGAAAAATACGATGAGCAGTTCTTC.

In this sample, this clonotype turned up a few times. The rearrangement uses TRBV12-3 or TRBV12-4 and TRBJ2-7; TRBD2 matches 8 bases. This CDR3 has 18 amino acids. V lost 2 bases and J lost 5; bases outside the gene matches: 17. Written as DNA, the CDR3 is TGTGCCAGCAGTTTATATGGTCGGGGGATGAGCGGGAGCCACGAGCAGTACTTC. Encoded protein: CASSLYGRGMSGSHEQYF.

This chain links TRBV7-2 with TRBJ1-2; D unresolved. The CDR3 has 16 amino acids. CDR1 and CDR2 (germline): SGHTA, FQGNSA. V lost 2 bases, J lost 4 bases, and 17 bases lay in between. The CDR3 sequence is CASSLTTPGMGYGYTF. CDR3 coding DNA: TGTGCCAGCAGCTTAACTACGCCGGGGATGGGCTATGGCTACACCTTC.

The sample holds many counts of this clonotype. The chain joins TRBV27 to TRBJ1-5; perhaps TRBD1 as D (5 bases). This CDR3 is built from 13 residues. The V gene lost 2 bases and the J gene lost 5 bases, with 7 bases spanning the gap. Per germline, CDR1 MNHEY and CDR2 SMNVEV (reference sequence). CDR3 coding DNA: TGTGCCAGCAGTTTAGGACACTATCAGCCCCAGCATTTT. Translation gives CASSLGHYQPQHF.

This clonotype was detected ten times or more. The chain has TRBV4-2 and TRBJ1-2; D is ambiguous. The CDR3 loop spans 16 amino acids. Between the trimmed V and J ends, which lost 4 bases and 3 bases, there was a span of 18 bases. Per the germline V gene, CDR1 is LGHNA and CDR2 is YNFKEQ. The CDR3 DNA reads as TGTGCCAGCAGCCCAGACGAGGGAAGGGTTTACTATGGCTACACCTTC. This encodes CASSPDEGRVYYGYTF.

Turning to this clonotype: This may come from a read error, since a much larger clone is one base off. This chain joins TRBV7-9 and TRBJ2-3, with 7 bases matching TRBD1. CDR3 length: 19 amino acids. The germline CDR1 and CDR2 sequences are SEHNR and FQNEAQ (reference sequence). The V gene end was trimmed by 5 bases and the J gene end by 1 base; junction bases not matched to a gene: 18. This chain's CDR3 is CASSPSFLDRRGGTDTQYF. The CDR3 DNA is TGTGCCAGCAGCCCATCCTTCTTGGACAGGCGAGGAGGCACAGATACGCAGTATTTT.

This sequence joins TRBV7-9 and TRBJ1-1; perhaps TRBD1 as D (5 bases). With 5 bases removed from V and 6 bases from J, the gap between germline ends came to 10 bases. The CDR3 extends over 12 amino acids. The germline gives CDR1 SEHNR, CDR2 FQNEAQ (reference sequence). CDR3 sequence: CASSEVGAEAFF. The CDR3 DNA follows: TGTGCCAGCAGCGAGGTAGGGGCTGAAGCTTTCTTT.

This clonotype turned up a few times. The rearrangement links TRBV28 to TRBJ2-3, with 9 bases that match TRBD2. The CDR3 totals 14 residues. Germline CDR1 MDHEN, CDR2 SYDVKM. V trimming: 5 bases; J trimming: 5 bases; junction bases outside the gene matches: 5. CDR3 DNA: TGTGCCAGCAGTCACCAGACTAGCGGAGATACGCAGTATTTT. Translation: CASSHQTSGDTQYF.

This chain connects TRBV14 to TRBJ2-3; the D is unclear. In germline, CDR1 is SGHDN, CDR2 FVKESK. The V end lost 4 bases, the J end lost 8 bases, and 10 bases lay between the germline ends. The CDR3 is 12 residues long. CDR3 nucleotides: TGTGCCAGCAGCCTCCGCCTCGGTACGCAGTATTTT. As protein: CASSLRLGTQYF.

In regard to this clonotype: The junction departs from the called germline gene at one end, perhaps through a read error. CDR3 DNA sequence: TGTGCCGGCAGCTTGGGTGGGGGGGCGAATCAGCCCCAGCATTTT. It yields the protein CAGSLGGGANQPQHF. The chain uses TRBV5-5 and TRBJ1-5; weak D call: TRBD1 (6 bases). Germline-derived CDR1 and CDR2 are SGHKS and YYEKEE (reference sequence). This CDR3 has 15 amino acids.

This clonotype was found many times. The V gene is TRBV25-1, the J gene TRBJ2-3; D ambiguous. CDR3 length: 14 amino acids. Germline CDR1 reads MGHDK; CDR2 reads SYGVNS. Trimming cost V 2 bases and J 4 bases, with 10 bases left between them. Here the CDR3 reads CASSEPNSADTQYF. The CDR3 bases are TGTGCCAGCAGTGAACCTAACTCTGCAGATACGCAGTATTTT. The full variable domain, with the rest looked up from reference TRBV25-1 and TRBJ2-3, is EADIYQTPRYLVIGTGKKITLECSQTMGHDKMYWYQQDPGMELHLIHYSYGVNSTEKGDLSSESTVSRIRTEHFPLTLESARPSHTSQYLCASSEPNSADTQYFGPGTRLTVL.

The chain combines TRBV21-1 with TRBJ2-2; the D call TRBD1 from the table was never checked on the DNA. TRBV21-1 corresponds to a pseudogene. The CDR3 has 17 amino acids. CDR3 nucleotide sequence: TGTGCCAGCAGCAAAGTAGGGCGACAGGATAACACCGGGGAGCGGTTTTTT. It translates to CASSKVGRQDNTGERFF.

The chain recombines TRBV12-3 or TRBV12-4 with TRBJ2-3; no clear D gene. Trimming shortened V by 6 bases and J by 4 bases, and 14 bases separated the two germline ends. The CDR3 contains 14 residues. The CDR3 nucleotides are TGTGCCAGCAGCCCCGGCGAATACGCAGATACGCAGTATTTT. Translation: CASSPGEYADTQYF.

The CDR3 DNA reads TGTGCCAGCAGCTCGTACGTAGGGTCGGTTGAGCAGTTCTTC. Translated: CASSSYVGSVEQFF. The chain is built from TRBV11-3 and TRBJ2-1; D gene uncertain. CDR3 length: 14 amino acids. The V and J ends lost 4 bases and 9 bases respectively, with 16 bases between them. CDR1 is SGHNT, CDR2 YENEEA, per germline.

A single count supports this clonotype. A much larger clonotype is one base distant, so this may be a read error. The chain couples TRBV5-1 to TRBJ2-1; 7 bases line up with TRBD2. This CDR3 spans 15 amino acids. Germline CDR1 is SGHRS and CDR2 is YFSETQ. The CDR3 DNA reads TGCGCCAGCAGCTTGGGCGGGACTACCTACAATGAGCAGGTCTTC. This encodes CASSLGGTTYNEQVF.

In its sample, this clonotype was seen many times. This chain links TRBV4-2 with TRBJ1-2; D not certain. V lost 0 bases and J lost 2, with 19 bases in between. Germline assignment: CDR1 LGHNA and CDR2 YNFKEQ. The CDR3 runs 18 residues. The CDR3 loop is CASSQDRGRKGSNYGYTF. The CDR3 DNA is TGTGCCAGCAGCCAAGATAGAGGGAGGAAGGGATCCAACTATGGCTACACCTTC.

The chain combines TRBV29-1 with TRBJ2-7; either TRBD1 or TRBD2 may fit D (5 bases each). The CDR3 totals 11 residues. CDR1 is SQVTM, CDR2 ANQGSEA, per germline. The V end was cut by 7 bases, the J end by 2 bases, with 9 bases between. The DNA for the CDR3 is TGCAGCGCCCGAGGGGCCTACGAGCAGTACTTC. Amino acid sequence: CSARGAYEQYF.

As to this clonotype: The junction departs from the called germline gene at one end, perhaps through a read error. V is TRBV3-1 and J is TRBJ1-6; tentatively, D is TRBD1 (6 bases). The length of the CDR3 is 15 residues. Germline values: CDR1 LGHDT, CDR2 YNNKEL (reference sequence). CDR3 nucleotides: TGTGCCAGCAGCCCGAGGGGGATAGAGGATTCACCCCCCCACTTT. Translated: CASSPRGIEDSPPHF.

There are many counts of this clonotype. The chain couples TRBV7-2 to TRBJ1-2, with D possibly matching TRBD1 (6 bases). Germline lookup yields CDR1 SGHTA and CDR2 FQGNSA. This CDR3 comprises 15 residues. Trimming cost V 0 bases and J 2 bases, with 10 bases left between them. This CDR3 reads CASSLAVTGNYGYTF. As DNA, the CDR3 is TGTGCCAGCAGCTTAGCAGTAACAGGGAACTATGGCTACACCTTC. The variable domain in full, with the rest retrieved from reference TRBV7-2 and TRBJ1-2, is GAGVSQSPSNKVTEKGKDVELRCDPISGHTALYWYRQSLGQGLEFLIYFQGNSAPDKSGLPSDRFSAERTGGSVSTLTIQRTQQEDSAVYLCASSLAVTGNYGYTFGSGTRLTVV.

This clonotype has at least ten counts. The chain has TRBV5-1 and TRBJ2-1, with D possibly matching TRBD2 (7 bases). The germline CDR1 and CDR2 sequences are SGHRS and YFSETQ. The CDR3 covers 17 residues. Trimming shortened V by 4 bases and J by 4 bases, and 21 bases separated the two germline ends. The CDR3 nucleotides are TGCGCCAGCAGCCCGGCTGGCGGGGGCCTTCCATACAATGAGCAGTTCTTC. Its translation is CASSPAGGGLPYNEQFF. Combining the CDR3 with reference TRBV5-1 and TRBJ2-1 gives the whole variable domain KAGVTQTPRYLIKTRGQQVTLSCSPISGHRSVSWYQQTPGQGLQFLFEYFSETQRNKGNFPGRFSGRQFSNSRSEMNVSTLELGDSALYLCASSPAGGGLPYNEQFFGPGTRLTVL.

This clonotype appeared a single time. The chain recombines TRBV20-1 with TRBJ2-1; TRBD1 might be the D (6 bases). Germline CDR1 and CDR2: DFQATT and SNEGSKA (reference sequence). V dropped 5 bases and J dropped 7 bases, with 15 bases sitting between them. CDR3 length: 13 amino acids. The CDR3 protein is CSAAPPGHNEQFF. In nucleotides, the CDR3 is TGCAGTGCTGCGCCCCCGGGACATAATGAGCAGTTCTTC.

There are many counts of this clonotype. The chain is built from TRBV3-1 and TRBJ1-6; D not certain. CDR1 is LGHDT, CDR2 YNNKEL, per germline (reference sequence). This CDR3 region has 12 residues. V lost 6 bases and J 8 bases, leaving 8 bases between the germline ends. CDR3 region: CASSFGDSPLHF. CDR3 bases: TGTGCCAGCAGTTTCGGTGATTCACCCCTCCACTTT.

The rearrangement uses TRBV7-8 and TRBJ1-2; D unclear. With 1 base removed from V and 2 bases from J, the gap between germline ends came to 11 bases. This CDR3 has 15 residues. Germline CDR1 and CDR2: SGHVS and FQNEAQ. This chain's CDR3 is CASSLVREANYGYTF. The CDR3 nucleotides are TGTGCCAGCAGCTTAGTGCGGGAAGCGAACTATGGCTACACCTTC.

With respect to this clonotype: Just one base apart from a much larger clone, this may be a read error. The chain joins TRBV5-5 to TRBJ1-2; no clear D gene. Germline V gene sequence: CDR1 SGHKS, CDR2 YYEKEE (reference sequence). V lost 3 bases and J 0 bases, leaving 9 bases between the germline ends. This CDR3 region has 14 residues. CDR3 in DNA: TGTGCCAGCAGCTGGATCTCCTCTAACTATGGCTACACCTTC. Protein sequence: CASSWISSNYGYTF. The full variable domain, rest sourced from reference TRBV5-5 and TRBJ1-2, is DAGVTQSPTHLIKTRGQQVTLRCSPISGHKSVSWYQQVLGQGPQFIFQYYEKEERGRGNFPDRFSARQFPNYSSELNVNALLLGDSALYLCASSWISSNYGYTFGSGTRLTVV.